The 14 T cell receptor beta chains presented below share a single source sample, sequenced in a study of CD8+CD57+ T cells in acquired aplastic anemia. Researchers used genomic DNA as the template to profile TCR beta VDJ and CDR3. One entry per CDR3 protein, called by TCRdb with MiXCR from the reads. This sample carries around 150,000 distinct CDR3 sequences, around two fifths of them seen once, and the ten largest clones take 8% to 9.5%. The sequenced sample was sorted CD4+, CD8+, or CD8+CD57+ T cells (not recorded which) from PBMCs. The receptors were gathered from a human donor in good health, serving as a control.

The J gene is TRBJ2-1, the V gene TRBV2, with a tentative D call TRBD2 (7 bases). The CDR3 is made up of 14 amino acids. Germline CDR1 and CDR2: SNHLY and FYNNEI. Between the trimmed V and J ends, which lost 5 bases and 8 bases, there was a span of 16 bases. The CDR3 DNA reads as TGTGCCAGCAGTACCGGGACTAAGGGGGATGAGCAGTTCTTC. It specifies CASSTGTKGDEQFF.

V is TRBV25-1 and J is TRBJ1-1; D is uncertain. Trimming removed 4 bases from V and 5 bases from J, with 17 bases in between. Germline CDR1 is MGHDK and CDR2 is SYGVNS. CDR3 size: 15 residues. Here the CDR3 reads CASSGRKVGSTEAFF. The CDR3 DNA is TGTGCCAGCAGTGGGCGGAAGGTGGGGTCAACTGAAGCTTTCTTT. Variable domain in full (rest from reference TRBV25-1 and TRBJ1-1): EADIYQTPRYLVIGTGKKITLECSQTMGHDKMYWYQQDPGMELHLIHYSYGVNSTEKGDLSSESTVSRIRTEHFPLTLESARPSHTSQYLCASSGRKVGSTEAFFGQGTRLTVV.

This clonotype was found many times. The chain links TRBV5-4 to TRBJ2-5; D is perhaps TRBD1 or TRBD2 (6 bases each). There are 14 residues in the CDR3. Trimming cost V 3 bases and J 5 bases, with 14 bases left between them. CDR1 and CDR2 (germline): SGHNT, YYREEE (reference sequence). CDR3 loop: CASSSNREVETQYF. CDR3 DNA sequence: TGTGCCAGCAGCTCAAACAGGGAGGTCGAGACCCAGTACTTC.

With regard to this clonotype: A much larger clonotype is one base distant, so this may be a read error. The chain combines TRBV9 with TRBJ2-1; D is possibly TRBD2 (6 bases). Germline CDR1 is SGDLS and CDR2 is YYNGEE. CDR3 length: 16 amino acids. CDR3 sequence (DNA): TGTGCCAGCAGCGTAGCTTCGGGGGTGGTAAACAATGGGCAGTTCTTC. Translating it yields CASSVASGVVNNGQFF.

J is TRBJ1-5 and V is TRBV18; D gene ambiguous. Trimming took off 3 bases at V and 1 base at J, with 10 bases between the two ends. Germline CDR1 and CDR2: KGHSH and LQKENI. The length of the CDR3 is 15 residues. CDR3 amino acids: CASSPLGLSNQPQHF. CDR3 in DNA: TGTGCCAGCTCACCTCTGGGCCTAAGCAATCAGCCCCAGCATTTT.

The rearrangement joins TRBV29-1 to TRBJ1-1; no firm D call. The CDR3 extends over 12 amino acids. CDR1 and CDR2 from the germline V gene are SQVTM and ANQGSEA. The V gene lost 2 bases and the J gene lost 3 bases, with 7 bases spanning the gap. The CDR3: CSVERRDTEAFF. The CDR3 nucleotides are TGCAGCGTTGAACGGAGGGACACTGAAGCTTTCTTT.

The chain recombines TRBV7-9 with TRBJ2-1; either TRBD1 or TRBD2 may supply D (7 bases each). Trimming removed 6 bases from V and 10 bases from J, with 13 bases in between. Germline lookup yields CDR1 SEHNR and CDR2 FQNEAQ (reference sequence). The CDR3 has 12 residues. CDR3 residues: CASRPGGDEQFF. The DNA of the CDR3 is TGTGCCAGCAGACCAGGGGGGGACGAGCAGTTCTTC.

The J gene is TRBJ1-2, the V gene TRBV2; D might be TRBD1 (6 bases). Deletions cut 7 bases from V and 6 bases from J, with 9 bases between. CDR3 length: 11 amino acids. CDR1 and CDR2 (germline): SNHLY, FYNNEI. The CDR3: CASTAGDGYTF. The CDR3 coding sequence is TGTGCCAGCACGGCAGGGGATGGCTACACCTTC.

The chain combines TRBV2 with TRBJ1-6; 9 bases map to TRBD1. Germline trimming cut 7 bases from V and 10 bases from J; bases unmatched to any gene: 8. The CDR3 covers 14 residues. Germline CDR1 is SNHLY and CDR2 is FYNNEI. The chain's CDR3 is CASTVGTGRSPLHF. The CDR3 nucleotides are TGTGCCAGCACGGTCGGGACAGGGAGATCACCCCTCCACTTT.

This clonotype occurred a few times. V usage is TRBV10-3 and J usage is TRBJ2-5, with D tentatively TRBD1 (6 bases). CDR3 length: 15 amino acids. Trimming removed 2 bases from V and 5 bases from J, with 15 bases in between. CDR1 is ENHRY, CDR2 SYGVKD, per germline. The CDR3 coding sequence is TGTGCCATCAGTGAGCCAACAGGGTCCCCGGAGACCCAGTACTTC. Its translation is CAISEPTGSPETQYF.

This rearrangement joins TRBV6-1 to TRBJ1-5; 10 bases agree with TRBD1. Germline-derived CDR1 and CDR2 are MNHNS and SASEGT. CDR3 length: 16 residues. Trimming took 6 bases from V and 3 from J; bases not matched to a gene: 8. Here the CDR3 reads CASSDRDRGYNQPQHF. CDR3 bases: TGTGCCAGCAGCGACCGGGACAGGGGATACAATCAGCCCCAGCATTTT.

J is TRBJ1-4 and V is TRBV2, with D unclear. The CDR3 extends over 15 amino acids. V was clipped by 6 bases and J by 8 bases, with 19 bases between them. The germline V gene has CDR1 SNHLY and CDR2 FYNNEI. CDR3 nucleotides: TGTGCCAGCAGCTGCCACTACCCACGGGGAGAAAAACTGTTTTTT. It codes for CASSCHYPRGEKLFF.

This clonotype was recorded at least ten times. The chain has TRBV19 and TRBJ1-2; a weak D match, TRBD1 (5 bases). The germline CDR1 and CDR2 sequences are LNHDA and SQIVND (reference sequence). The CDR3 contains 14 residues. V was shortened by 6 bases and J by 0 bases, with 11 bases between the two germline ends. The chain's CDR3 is CASSLQVANYGYTF. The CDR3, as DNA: TGTGCCAGTAGCCTACAGGTTGCTAACTATGGCTACACCTTC.

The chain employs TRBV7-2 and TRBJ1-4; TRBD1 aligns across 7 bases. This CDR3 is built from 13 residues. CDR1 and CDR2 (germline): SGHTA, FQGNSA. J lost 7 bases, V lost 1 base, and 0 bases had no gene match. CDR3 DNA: TGTGCCAGCAGCTTAGACAGGGGTGAAAAACTGTTTTTT. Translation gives CASSLDRGEKLFF.